This is a list of T cell receptor beta chains from one sample in a study of T cells after yellow fever vaccination. TCRdb re-analysed the 5' RACE reads in MiXCR, keeping a single row per CDR3 protein. The data contain about 170,000 distinct CDR3 sequences, approximately 11% of them seen just once; the ten biggest clones take up 36%. Sequencing used CD8+ T cells sorted from PBMCs, obtained 15 days after the yellow fever booster vaccination. Source of these receptors: a man aged 18 to 30 who received the YFV17D yellow fever vaccine. CDR3s include the opening cysteine and the closing phenylalanine or tryptophan. The order of the fields is J gene, D gene, V gene, clone size, CDR3 DNA, CDR3 protein. A D gene is named only where the DNA matches it firmly. Size is omitted from some rows. Given values are once, few, many or a class for expanded clones.

TRBJ2-3,-,TRBV23-1,few,TGCGCCAGCACACGTCACGAGCACCGGGATACGCAGTATTTT,CASTRHEHRDTQYF
TRBJ2-7,TRBD1,TRBV12-3/TRBV12-4,many,TGTGCCAGCAGGGACAGGGGGCTTCACGAGCAGTACTTC,CASRDRGLHEQYF
TRBJ2-5,TRBD2,TRBV9,few,TGTGCCAGCAGCGTAGAGGGTCTAGCGGGGAAAGAGACCCAGTACTTC,CASSVEGLAGKETQYF
TRBJ2-5,-,TRBV5-5,-,TGTGCCAGCAGTTCCCTGGCAGTCGACCAAGAGACCCAGTACTTC,CASSSLAVDQETQYF
TRBJ2-1,-,TRBV6-5,-,TGTGCCAGCAGTCGGACGTATCGAGGTCTCAATGAGCAGTTCTTC,CASSRTYRGLNEQFF
TRBJ2-1,TRBD2,TRBV9,-,TGTGCCAGCACCCCGACTAGCGGGGGGGCCTACAATGAGCAGTTCTTC,CASTPTSGGAYNEQFF
TRBJ2-2,TRBD2,TRBV4-2,few,TGTGCCAGCAGCCAAGAAACTAGCGGGGGGCTTCCCACCGGGGAGCTGTTTTTT,CASSQETSGGLPTGELFF
TRBJ2-1,-,TRBV4-2,few,TGTGCCAGCAGCCAAGCGGGGTATGAGCAGTTCTTC,CASSQAGYEQFF
TRBJ2-3,-,TRBV7-9,many,TGTGCCAGCACCTCCCCCCCCGGCGGACGCACAGATACGCAGTATTTT,CASTSPPGGRTDTQYF
TRBJ2-3,TRBD2,TRBV5-4,few,TGTGCCAGCAGACTAGCGGGGGGGCCGCAAGATACGCAGTATTTT,CASRLAGGPQDTQYF
TRBJ2-2,TRBD1,TRBV19,-,TGTGCCAGTAGTCGCTGGGAAGACAGGGCCGGGGAGCTGTTTTTT,CASSRWEDRAGELFF
TRBJ1-1,-,TRBV7-9,-,TGTGCCAGCAGCGACCGGGCCCCTTCAAGGAACACTGAAGCTTTCTTT,CASSDRAPSRNTEAFF